Detailed here is one TCR beta chain. This entry comes from a study of response to subunit inactivated influenza vaccine. TCRdb reanalysed the RT-PCR reads using MiXCR and keeps one entry per CDR3 protein. The sample carries about 170,000 distinct CDR3 sequences, more than 10% recorded once. This CDR3 region has 15 residues. V gave up 1 base and J gave up 3 bases, with 14 bases separating them. Germline values: CDR1 SQVTM, CDR2 ANQGSEA. This sample also appeared in a second study, on T cells expressing NK-cell markers. Per that paper: It was by 5'RACE template switching with UMIs that TCR beta cDNA was made.

The sequencing here drew on CD8+ T cells sorted from PBMCs, taken roughly 13 days after vaccination. The rearrangement links TRBV29-1 to TRBJ2-3; D is unresolved. The sequence came from a man between 45 and 60 years old who received an inactivated influenza vaccine. The CDR3 is CSVEVVAVGTDTQYF. DNA of the CDR3: TGCAGCGTTGAAGTTGTGGCGGTCGGAACAGATACGCAGTATTTT.